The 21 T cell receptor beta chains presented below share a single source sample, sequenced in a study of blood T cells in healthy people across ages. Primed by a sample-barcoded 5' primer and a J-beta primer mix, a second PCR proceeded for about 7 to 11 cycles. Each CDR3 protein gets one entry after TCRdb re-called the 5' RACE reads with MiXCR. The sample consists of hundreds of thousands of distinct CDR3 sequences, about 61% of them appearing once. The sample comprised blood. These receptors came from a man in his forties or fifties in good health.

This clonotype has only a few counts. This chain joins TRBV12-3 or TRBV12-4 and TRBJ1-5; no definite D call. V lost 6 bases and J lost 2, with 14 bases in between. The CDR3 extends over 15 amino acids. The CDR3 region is CASSLQRTGNQPQHF. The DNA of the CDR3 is TGTGCCAGCAGCCTCCAAAGGACGGGCAATCAGCCCCAGCATTTT.

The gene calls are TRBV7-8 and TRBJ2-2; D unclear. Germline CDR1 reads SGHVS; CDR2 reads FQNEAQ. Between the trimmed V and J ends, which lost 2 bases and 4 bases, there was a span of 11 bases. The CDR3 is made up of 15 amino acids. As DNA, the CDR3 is TGTGCCAGCAGCTTAAGCGAGAGATTCACCGGGGAGCTGTTTTTT. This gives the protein CASSLSERFTGELFF.

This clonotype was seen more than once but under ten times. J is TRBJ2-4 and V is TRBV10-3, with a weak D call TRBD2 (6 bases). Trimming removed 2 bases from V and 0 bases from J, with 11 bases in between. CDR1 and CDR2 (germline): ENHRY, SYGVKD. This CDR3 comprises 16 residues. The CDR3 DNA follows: TGTGCCATCAGTGAGGCGGGAAGAATAGCCAAAAACATTCAGTACTTC. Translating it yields CAISEAGRIAKNIQYF.

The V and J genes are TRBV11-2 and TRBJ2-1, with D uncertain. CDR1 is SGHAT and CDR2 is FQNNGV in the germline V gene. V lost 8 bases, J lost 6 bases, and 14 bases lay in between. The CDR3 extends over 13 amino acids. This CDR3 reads CASRPVAANEQFF. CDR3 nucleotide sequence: TGTGCCAGCCGGCCTGTGGCGGCCAATGAGCAGTTCTTC.

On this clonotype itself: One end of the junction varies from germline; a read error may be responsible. DNA of the CDR3: TGCGCCAGTAGCTTGGCCTTCGAAGGGATGAACACTGAAGCTTTCTTT. It translates to CASSLAFEGMNTEAFF. The chain is built from TRBV5-1 and TRBJ1-1; D remains ambiguous. The CDR3 contains 16 residues. Germline CDR1 SGHRS, CDR2 YFSETQ.

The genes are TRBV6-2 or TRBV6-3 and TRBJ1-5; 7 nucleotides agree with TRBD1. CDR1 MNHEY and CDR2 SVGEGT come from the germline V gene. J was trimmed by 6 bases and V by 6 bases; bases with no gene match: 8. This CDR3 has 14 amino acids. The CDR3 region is CASRNDREGQPQHF. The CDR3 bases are TGTGCCAGCAGAAATGACAGGGAGGGTCAGCCCCAGCATTTT.

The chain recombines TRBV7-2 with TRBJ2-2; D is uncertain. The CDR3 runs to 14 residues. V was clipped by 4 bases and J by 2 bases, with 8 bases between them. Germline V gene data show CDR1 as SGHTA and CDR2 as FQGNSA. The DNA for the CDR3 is TGTGCCAGCAGCTGGATCCCAAACACCGGGGAGCTGTTTTTT. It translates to CASSWIPNTGELFF.

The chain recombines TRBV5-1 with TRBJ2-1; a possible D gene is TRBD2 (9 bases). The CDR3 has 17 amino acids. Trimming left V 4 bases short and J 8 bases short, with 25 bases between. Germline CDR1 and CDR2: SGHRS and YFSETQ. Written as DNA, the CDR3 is TGCGCCAGCAGCCCAGGGGGCTCATTAGCGGGAGTTTATGAGCAGTTCTTC. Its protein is CASSPGGSLAGVYEQFF.

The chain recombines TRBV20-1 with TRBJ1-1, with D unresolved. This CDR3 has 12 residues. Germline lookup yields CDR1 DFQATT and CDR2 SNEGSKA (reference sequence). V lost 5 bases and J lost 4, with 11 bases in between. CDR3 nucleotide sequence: TGCAGTGCTCCCCTAAGAGTCACTGAAGCTTTCTTT. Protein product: CSAPLRVTEAFF.

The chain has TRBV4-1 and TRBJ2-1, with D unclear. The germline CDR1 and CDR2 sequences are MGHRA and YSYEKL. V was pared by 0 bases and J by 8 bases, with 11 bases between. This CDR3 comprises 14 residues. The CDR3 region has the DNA TGCGCCAGCAGCCAAGATCTGGATAGTTATGAGCAGTTCTTC. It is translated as CASSQDLDSYEQFF.

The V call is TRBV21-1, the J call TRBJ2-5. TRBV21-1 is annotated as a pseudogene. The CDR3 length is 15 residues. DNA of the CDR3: TGTGCCAGCAGCAGATACACCTGGGATCGGGGGACCCAGTACTTC. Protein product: CASSRYTWDRGTQYF.

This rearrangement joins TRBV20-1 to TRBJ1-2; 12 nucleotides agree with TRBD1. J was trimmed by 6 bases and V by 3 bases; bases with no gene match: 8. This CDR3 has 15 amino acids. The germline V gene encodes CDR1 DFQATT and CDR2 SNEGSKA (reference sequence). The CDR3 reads CSARRGTGGADGYTF. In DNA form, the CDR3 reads TGCAGTGCTAGGAGGGGGACAGGGGGCGCGGATGGCTACACCTTC.

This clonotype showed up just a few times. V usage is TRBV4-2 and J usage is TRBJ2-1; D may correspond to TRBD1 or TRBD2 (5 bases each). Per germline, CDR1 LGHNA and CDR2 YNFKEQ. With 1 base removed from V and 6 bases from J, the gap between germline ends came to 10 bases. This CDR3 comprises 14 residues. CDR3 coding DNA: TGTGCCAGCAGCCAAGGGGCGAGGGGCAATGAGCAGTTCTTC. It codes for CASSQGARGNEQFF.

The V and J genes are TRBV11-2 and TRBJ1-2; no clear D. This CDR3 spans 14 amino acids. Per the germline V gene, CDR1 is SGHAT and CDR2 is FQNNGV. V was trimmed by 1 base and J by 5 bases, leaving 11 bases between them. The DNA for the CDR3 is TGTGCCAGCAGCTTAGCCCTCACGGGGTATGGCTACACCTTC. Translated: CASSLALTGYGYTF.

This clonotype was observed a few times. CDR3 in amino acids: CASSSRDRVVNEQFF. The DNA for the CDR3 is TGTGCCAGCAGTTCCCGGGACAGGGTGGTCAATGAGCAGTTCTTC. The V call is TRBV12-3 or TRBV12-4, the J call TRBJ2-1; 9 positions match TRBD1. J was trimmed by 6 bases and V by 4 bases; bases with no gene match: 7. This CDR3 comprises 15 residues.

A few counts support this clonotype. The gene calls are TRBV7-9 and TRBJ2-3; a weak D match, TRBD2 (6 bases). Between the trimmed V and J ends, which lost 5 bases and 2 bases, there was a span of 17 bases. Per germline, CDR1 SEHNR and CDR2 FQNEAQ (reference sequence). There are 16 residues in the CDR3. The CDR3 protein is CASSPRGAGITDTQYF. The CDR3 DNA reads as TGTGCCAGCAGCCCCCGAGGGGCGGGAATCACAGATACGCAGTATTTT.

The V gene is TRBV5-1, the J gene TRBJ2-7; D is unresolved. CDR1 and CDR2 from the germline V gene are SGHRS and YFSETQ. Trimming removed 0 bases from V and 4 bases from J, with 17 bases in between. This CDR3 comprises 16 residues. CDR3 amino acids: CASSLGPVEISYEQYF. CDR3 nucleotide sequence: TGCGCCAGCAGCTTGGGACCCGTGGAGATATCATACGAGCAGTACTTC.

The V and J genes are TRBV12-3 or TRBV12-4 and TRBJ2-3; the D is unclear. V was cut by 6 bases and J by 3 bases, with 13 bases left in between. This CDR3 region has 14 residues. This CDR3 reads CASRITPETDTQYF. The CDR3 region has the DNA TGTGCCAGCAGGATAACCCCTGAGACAGATACGCAGTATTTT.

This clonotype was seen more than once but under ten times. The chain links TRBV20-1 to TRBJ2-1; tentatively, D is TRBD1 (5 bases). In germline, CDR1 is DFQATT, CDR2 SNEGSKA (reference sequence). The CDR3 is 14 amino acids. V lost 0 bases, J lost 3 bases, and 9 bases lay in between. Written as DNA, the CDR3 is TGCAGTGCTAGAGATTCCAGGGACTACAATGAGCAGTTCTTC. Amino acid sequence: CSARDSRDYNEQFF.

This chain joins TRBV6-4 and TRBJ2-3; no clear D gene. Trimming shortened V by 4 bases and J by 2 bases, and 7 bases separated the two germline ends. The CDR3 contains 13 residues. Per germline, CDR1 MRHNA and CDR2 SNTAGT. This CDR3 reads CASSGGATDTQYF. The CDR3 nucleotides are TGTGCCAGCAGTGGAGGTGCCACAGATACGCAGTATTTT.

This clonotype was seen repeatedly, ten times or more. The CDR3 sequence: CASSLEHDGRNEQFF. CDR3 DNA: TGCGCCAGCAGCTTGGAGCATGACGGGAGGAATGAGCAGTTCTTC. V and J are TRBV5-1 and TRBJ2-1, with 7 bases fitting TRBD2. In germline, CDR1 is SGHRS, CDR2 YFSETQ. This CDR3 contains 15 residues. V was pared by 0 bases and J by 7 bases, with 7 bases of the junction left unmatched. Full variable domain (remainder filled in from reference TRBV5-1 and TRBJ2-1): KAGVTQTPRYLIKTRGQQVTLSCSPISGHRSVSWYQQTPGQGLQFLFEYFSETQRNKGNFPGRFSGRQFSNSRSEMNVSTLELGDSALYLCASSLEHDGRNEQFFGPGTRLTVL.